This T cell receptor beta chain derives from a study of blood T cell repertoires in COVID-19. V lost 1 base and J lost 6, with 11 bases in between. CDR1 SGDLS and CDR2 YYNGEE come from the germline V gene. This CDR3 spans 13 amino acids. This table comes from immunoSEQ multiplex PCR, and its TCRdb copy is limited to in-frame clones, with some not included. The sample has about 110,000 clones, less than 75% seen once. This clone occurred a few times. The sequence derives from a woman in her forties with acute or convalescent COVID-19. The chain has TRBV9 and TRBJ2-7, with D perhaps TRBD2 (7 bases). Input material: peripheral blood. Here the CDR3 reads CASSVNREGEQYF. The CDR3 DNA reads TGTGCCAGCAGCGTAAACAGGGAGGGCGAGCAGTACTTC. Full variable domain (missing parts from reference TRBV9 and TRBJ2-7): DSGVTQTPKHLITATGQRVTLRCSPRSGDLSVYWYQQSLDQGLQFLIQYYNGEERAKGNILERFSAQQFPDLHSELNLSSLELGDSALYFCASSVNREGEQYFGPGTRLTVT.